This T cell receptor beta chain emerged from a study of radiation and T cells in renal cell carcinoma. Some clones are missing from TCRdb's copy, which holds only in-frame ones; the method was immunoSEQ multiplex PCR. The sample consists of 150,000 to 200,000 clones, less than 90% of them appearing once. A note on this clone: The target antigen is unknown.

V was pared by 4 bases and J by 1 base, with 4 bases between. CDR1 and CDR2 from the germline V gene are SGHRS and YFSETQ. The CDR3 is made up of 12 amino acids. Study-level results: Baseline intratumoral clonotype presence is unknown without pretreatment biopsies. In blood, top tumor clones expanded by 2 weeks, shrinking by 4.

Regarding time point: blood 4 weeks post-SBRT, at nephrectomy. Treatment: 15 Gy SBRT to primary tumor, nephrectomy 4 weeks later. After SBRT, blood was collected at 2 and 4 weeks, plus baseline. The patient's renal cell carcinoma had clear cell pathology. The source material was blood, sampled from a patient whose treatment included radiotherapy and nephrectomy. The TCR sequence derives from a woman aged 50 to 60 with renal cell carcinoma. The rearrangement uses TRBV5-1 and TRBJ2-3; D is unclear. The DNA for the CDR3 is TGCGCCAGCAGCACCGGCACAGATACGCAGTATTTT. Translating it yields CASSTGTDTQYF.